The 14 T cell receptor beta chains listed next were all sequenced from one sample in a study of T-cell memory formation after mild COVID-19. MiXCR was run by TCRdb on the 5' RACE reads, yielding one entry per CDR3 protein. This table has 310,000 or so distinct CDR3 sequences, approximately 15% appearing once. Sequenced: PBMCs or a T cell subset sorted from them (not recorded which). The source of these receptors is a man aged 18 to 30 who had mild COVID-19 (a few samples of this study predate the infection). Cell type and time point are not known.

J is TRBJ2-5 and V is TRBV11-2; TRBD2 agrees at 13 bases. The V gene end was trimmed by 5 bases and the J gene end by 2 bases; junction bases not matched to a gene: 2. This CDR3 is built from 15 residues. Per the germline V gene, CDR1 is SGHAT and CDR2 is FQNNGV. CDR3 in DNA: TGTGCCAGCAGCCGGGGACTAGCGGGGCAAGAGACCCAGTACTTC. It translates to CASSRGLAGQETQYF.

The rearrangement uses TRBV5-1 and TRBJ2-7; 7 bases align to TRBD2. Trimming removed 4 bases from V and 2 bases from J; junction bases left unmatched: 6. The germline V gene has CDR1 SGHRS and CDR2 YFSETQ. The CDR3 is made up of 14 amino acids. The CDR3: CASSPGGTAYEQYF. The CDR3 DNA sequence: TGCGCCAGCAGCCCGGGGGGAACGGCCTACGAGCAGTACTTC.

This clonotype has only a few counts. The chain couples TRBV9 to TRBJ2-2; D unresolved. The CDR3 is 13 residues long. The V gene's germline CDR1 is SGDLS and CDR2 YYNGEE. Trimming cost V 5 bases and J 2 bases, with 7 bases left between them. The CDR3 region has the DNA TGTGCCAGCAGGGGTCGTAACACCGGGGAGCTGTTTTTT. As protein: CASRGRNTGELFF.

The gene calls are TRBV6-5 and TRBJ2-1; 11 nucleotides align to TRBD2. The length of the CDR3 is 19 residues. Germline V gene sequence: CDR1 MNHEY, CDR2 SVGAGI. V gave up 2 bases and J gave up 3 bases; unmatched junction bases: 12. CDR3 nucleotide sequence: TGTGCCAGCAGTTACGGGCTAGCGGGGGGCCGGGGGCACTACAATGAGCAGTTCTTC. This translates into CASSYGLAGGRGHYNEQFF.

The rearrangement joins TRBV5-1 to TRBJ2-1, with D unclear. The V gene's germline CDR1 is SGHRS and CDR2 YFSETQ. The CDR3 has 15 amino acids. Trimming removed 3 bases from V and 6 bases from J, with 16 bases in between. DNA for the CDR3: TGCGCCAGCAGCTCCTCCGGGTACGCTGGCAATGAGCAGTTCTTC. This gives the protein CASSSSGYAGNEQFF.

The sample holds many counts of this clonotype. The chain uses TRBV11-2 and TRBJ2-7; D is perhaps TRBD1 (6 bases). The V gene's germline CDR1 is SGHAT and CDR2 FQNNGV. The CDR3 has 12 amino acids. The ends were cut back, 5 bases at V and 2 bases at J, with 7 bases in the middle. This CDR3 reads CASSPGAYEQYV. Here the CDR3 DNA reads TGTGCCAGCAGCCCAGGGGCCTACGAGCAGTACGTC.

This clonotype occurred a few times. The chain recombines TRBV7-2 with TRBJ2-5; D remains ambiguous. The CDR3 runs to 14 residues. V was pared by 1 base and J by 6 bases, with 12 bases between. CDR1 SGHTA and CDR2 FQGNSA come from the germline V gene. CDR3 amino acids: CASSLVRLRKTQYF. As DNA, the CDR3 is TGTGCCAGCAGCTTAGTGCGGTTAAGGAAGACCCAGTACTTC.

The chain carries TRBV28 and TRBJ2-7; tentatively, D is TRBD2 (5 bases). From germline, CDR1 is MDHEN and CDR2 SYDVKM. V was shortened by 4 bases and J by 2 bases, with 18 bases between the two germline ends. The CDR3 length is 16 residues. For the CDR3, the DNA is TGTGCCAGCAGTTCCCCTGCGGGCGACACCGCCTACGAGCAGTACGTC. Translated, it gives CASSSPAGDTAYEQYV.

The chain is built from TRBV24-1 and TRBJ2-1, with 7 bases aligning to TRBD1. With 2 bases clipped from V and 6 bases from J, the junction kept 9 bases outside the gene matches. CDR1 and CDR2 (germline): KGHDR, SFDVKD. The CDR3 length is 16 residues. This CDR3 reads CATSDYGTAIANEQFF. In DNA form, the CDR3 reads TGTGCCACCAGTGATTACGGGACAGCAATAGCCAATGAGCAGTTCTTC.

The rearrangement uses TRBV12-3 or TRBV12-4 and TRBJ1-1, with D hard to call. V was shortened by 6 bases and J by 0 bases, with 11 bases between the two germline ends. The CDR3 is made up of 14 amino acids. CDR3 sequence: CASSSMVMNTEAFF. The CDR3 coding sequence is TGTGCCAGCAGCTCCATGGTCATGAACACTGAAGCTTTCTTT.

This chain joins TRBV7-2 and TRBJ1-5; no reliable D call. Trimming removed 5 bases at V and 6 bases at J, with 11 bases between. This CDR3 is 13 amino acids long. Germline V gene lookup returns CDR1 SGHTA and CDR2 FQGNSA. This CDR3 is CASSPLPVQPQHF. CDR3 coding DNA: TGTGCCAGCAGCCCCCTACCGGTTCAGCCCCAGCATTTT.

This clonotype was seen more than once but under ten times. The chain combines TRBV29-1 with TRBJ2-1; D is unclear. Trimming removed 3 bases from V and 12 bases from J, with 6 bases in between. In germline, CDR1 is SQVTM, CDR2 ANQGSEA. The CDR3 sequence is 9 residues long. This CDR3 reads CSVDPGQFF. CDR3 nucleotides: TGCAGCGTTGACCCGGGGCAGTTCTTC.

The chain recombines TRBV7-9 with TRBJ2-7; D is uncertain. The CDR3 sequence is 14 residues long. Germline CDR1 and CDR2: SEHNR and FQNEAQ (reference sequence). V lost 3 bases to trimming and J lost 4 bases, with 13 bases between them. The CDR3 loop is CASSFSLLGYEQYF. CDR3 sequence (DNA): TGTGCCAGCAGCTTCTCCCTCCTTGGTTACGAGCAGTACTTC.

The J gene is TRBJ2-1, the V gene TRBV12-5, with D uncertain. From germline, CDR1 is LGHNT and CDR2 FRNRAP. V was clipped by 7 bases and J by 9 bases, with 10 bases between them. The CDR3 extends over 11 amino acids. This CDR3 reads CASARVGEQFF. The CDR3 nucleotides read TGTGCTAGTGCCCGAGTGGGTGAGCAGTTCTTC.